Listed below are T cell receptor beta chains from one sample, sequenced in a study of shared T cell receptors in the human thymus. Generated by immunoSEQ multiplex PCR, the TCRdb table keeps only in-frame clones and is missing some. The table lists over 450,000 clones, approximately 80% of them singletons. These data are also associated with another study on human thymus T cells.

Sequencing was done on a sample of thymocytes. The receptors originated from a boy in the first two years of life with a congenital heart defect. Both conserved end residues are part of each CDR3. The order of the fields is CDR3 length, V gene, clone size, D gene, J gene, CDR3 protein, CDR3 DNA. The D gene is left open where the match is weak. For some rows the clone size is stated as once, few or many, or as a class when expanded; others skip it.

>15|TRBV5-1|.|TRBD1|TRBJ2-7
CASSFDRVDSYEQYF
TGCGCCAGCAGCTTCGACAGGGTCGACTCCTACGAGCAGTACTTC
>17|TRBV5-1|.|.|TRBJ2-7
CASSSLEGGGSMCEQYF
TGCGCCAGCAGCTCCCTGGAGGGGGGCGGGAGCATGTGCGAGCAGTACTTC
>16|TRBV18|few|TRBD2|TRBJ2-2
CASSPLRGGNTGELFF
TGTGCCAGCTCACCCCTGCGCGGGGGAAACACCGGGGAGCTGTTTTTT
>13|TRBV10-2|.|.|TRBJ2-7
CASFELKLHEQYF
TGCGCCAGCTTTGAACTAAAACTCCACGAGCAGTACTTC
>18|TRBV6-1|.|TRBD1|TRBJ1-1
CASSGRGQVGGMNTEAFF
TGTGCCAGCAGTGGCCGGGGACAGGTGGGAGGAATGAACACTGAAGCTTTCTTT
>13|TRBV4-3|.|TRBD2|TRBJ2-3
CASSLPGGDTQYF
TGCGCCAGCAGCCTTCCGGGGGGAGATACGCAGTATTTT
>13|TRBV7-7|.|TRBD2|TRBJ2-1
CASSSAGDHEQFF
TGTGCTAGCAGTTCCGCGGGAGACCATGAGCAGTTCTTC
>16|TRBV12-5|.|TRBD2|TRBJ2-5
CASGLVRAGGAGTQYF
TGTGCTAGTGGTTTGGTACGAGCGGGAGGGGCCGGGACCCAGTACTTC
>13|TRBV29-1|.|.|TRBJ1-1
CSVEERMAYEAFF
TGCAGCGTTGAAGAGAGGATGGCTTACGAAGCTTTCTTT
>16|TRBV30|few|TRBD2|TRBJ2-7
CAWSHSGTRASGEQYF
TGTGCCTGGAGTCATTCCGGGACTAGGGCTTCTGGCGAGCAGTACTTC
>15|TRBV6-5|.|.|TRBJ1-2
CASSPRTCLRDGYTF
TGTGCCAGCAGTCCACGGACATGTCTCCGGGATGGCTACACCTTC
>17|TRBV28|.|TRBD2|TRBJ2-7
CASSSSPGGREYYEQYF
TGTGCCAGCAGTTCATCCCCTGGCGGGAGAGAATACTACGAGCAGTACTTC
>19|TRBV2|.|TRBD1|TRBJ2-1
CASSPGTGATTGVTSEQFF
TGTGCCAGCAGCCCCGGGACAGGGGCTACTACGGGAGTTACTAGTGAGCAGTTCTTC
>11|TRBV30|.|.|TRBJ2-7
CAWNDTYEQYF
TGTGCCTGGAATGACACCTACGAGCAGTACTTC